This paragraph covers one T cell receptor beta chain sequence. This entry comes from a study of T cell changes during pregnancy in multiple sclerosis. Measured with immunoSEQ multiplex PCR; TCRdb has only the in-frame clones, and not every one. In the table there are just under 20,000 clones, nearly 90% of which are singletons. The CDR3 extends over 16 amino acids. Germline assignment: CDR1 MNHNS and CDR2 SASEGT. Unmatched junction bases numbered 9, after V lost 3 bases and J lost 6 bases. The clonotype comes from a female donor in good health, enrolled as a control in a pregnancy study. Here the sequenced sample was CD8+ T cells from peripheral blood mononuclear cells, taken in the second trimester of pregnancy. The chain combines TRBV6-1 with TRBJ2-1; 9 bases align to TRBD2. The CDR3 DNA sequence: TGTGCCAGCAGTGAGTTTACTAGCGGGTGGATCAATGAGCAGTTCTTC. Protein sequence: CASSEFTSGWINEQFF.